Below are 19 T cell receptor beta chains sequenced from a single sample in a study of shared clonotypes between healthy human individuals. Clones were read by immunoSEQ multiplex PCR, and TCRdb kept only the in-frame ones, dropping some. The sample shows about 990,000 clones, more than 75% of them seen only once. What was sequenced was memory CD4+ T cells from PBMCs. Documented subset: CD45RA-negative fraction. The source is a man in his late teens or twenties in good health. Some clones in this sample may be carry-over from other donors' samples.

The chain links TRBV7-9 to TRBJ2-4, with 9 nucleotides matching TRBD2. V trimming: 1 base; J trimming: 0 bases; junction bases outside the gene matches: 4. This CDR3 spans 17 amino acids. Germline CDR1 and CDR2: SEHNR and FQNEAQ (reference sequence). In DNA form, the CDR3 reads TGTGCCAGCAGCTTAGGGGCGGGAGGGCTAGCCAAAAACATTCAGTACTTC. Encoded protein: CASSLGAGGLAKNIQYF.

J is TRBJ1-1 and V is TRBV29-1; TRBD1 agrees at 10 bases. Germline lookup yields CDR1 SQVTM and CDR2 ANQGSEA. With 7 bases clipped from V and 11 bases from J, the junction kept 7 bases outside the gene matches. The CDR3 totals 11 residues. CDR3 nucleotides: TGCAGCGCGGGACAGGGGAGCGTTGCTTTCTTT. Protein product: CSAGQGSVAFF.

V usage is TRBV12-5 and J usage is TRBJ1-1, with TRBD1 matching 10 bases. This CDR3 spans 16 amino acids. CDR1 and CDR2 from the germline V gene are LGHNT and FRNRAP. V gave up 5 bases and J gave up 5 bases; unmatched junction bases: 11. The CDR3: CASGPPARQGATEAFF. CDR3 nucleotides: TGTGCTAGTGGTCCGCCGGCGAGACAGGGGGCAACTGAAGCTTTCTTT.

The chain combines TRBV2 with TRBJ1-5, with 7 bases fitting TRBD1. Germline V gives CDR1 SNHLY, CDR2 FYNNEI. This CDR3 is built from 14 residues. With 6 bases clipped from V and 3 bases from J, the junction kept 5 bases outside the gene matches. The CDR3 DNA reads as TGTGCCAGCAGCGGTGGACAGGACAATCAGCCCCAGCATTTT. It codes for CASSGGQDNQPQHF.

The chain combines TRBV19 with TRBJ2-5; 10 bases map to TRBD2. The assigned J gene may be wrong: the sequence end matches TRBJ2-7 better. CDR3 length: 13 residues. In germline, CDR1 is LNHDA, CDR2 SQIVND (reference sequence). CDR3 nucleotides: TGTGCCAGCCGGACTAGCGGAACCTACGAGCAGTACTTC. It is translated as CASRTSGTYEQYF.

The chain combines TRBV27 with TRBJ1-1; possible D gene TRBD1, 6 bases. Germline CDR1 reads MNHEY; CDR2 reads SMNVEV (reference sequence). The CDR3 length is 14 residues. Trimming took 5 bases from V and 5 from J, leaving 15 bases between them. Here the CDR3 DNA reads TGTGCCAGCAGTCCCGCCTGGGGGCAGACTGAAGCTTTCTTT. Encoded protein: CASSPAWGQTEAFF.

The CDR3 loop is CASSLSRLQDRYEQYF. The CDR3 coding sequence is TGTGCCAGCAGTTTATCCCGGCTCCAGGACAGGTACGAGCAGTACTTC. V and J are TRBV27 and TRBJ2-7; 7 bases line up with TRBD1. The CDR3 has 16 residues. The junction had 9 bases not matched to a gene; V was cut back by 0 bases and J by 4 bases. Per germline, CDR1 MNHEY and CDR2 SMNVEV (reference sequence).

DNA of the CDR3: TGTGCCAGTAGGAAGAGACTAGACGGGGAGCTGTTTTTT. Translating gives CASRKRLDGELFF. This chain connects TRBV19 to TRBJ2-2; possibly TRBD2 for D (6 bases). The CDR3 covers 13 residues. In germline, CDR1 is LNHDA, CDR2 SQIVND (reference sequence). V was cut by 6 bases and J by 7 bases, with 12 bases left in between. The complete variable domain, with remaining parts taken from reference TRBV19 and TRBJ2-2, reads DGGITQSPKYLFRKEGQNVTLSCEQNLNHDAMYWYRQDPGQGLRLIYYSQIVNDFQKGDIAEGYSVSREKKESFPLTVTSAQKNPTAFYLCASRKRLDGELFFGEGSRLTVL.

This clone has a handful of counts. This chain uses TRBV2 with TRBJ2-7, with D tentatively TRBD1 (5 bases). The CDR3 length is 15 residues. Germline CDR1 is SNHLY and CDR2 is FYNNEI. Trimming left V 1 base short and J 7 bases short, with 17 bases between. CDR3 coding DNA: TGTGCCAGCAGTGAAGTGACAGCTCCCTCGAGGGAGCAGTACTTC. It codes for CASSEVTAPSREQYF.

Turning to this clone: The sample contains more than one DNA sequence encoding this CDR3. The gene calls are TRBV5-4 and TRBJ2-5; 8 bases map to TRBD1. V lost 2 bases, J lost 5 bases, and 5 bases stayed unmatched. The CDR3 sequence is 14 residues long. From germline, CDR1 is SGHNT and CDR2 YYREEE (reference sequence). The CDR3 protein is CASSLPGGGETQYF. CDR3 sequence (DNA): TGTGCCAGCAGCTTACCAGGGGGCGGGGAGACCCAGTACTTC.

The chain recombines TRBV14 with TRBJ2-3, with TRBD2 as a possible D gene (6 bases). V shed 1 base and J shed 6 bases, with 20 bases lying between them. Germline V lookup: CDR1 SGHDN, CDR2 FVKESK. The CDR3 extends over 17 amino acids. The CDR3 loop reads CASSQVALTTRGDTQYF. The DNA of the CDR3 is TGTGCCAGCAGCCAAGTTGCTCTGACTACCCGGGGGGATACGCAGTATTTT.

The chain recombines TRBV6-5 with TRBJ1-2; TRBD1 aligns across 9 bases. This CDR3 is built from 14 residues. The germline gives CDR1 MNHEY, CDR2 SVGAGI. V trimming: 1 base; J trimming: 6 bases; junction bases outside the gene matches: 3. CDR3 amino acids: CASSYWTGDHGYTF. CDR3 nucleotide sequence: TGTGCCAGCAGTTACTGGACAGGGGACCATGGCTACACCTTC.

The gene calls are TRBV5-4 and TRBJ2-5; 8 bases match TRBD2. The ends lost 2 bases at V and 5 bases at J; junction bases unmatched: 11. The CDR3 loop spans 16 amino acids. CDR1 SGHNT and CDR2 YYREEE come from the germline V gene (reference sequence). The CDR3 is CASSFIVAGGVETQYF. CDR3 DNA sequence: TGTGCCAGCAGCTTTATAGTTGCGGGAGGAGTGGAGACCCAGTACTTC.

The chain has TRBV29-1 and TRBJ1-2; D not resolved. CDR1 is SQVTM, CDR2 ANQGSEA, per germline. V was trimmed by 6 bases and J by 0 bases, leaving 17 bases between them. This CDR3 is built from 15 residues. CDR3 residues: CSVGPSGQPNYGYTF. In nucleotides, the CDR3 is TGCAGCGTCGGACCGAGTGGCCAGCCTAACTATGGCTACACCTTC.

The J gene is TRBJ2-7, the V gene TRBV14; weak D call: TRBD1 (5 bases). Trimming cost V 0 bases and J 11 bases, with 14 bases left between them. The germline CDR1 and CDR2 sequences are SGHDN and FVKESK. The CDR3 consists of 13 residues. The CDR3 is CASSQDGWAGKYF. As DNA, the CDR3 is TGTGCCAGCAGCCAAGATGGTTGGGCAGGGAAGTACTTC.

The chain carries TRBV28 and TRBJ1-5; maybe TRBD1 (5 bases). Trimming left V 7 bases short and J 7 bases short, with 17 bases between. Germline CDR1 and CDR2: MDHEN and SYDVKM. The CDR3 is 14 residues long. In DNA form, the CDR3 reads TGTGCCAGCATCAATGGGGGTCGGAGCCAGCCCCAGCATTTT. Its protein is CASINGGRSQPQHF.

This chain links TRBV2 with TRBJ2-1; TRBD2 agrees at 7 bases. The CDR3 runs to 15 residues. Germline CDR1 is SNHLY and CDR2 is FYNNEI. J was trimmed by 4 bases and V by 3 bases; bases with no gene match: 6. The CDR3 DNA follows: TGTGCCAGCAGTGAGAGCGGGATCCGGTACAATGAGCAGTTCTTC. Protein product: CASSESGIRYNEQFF. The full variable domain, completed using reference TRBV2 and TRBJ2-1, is EPEVTQTPSHQVTQMGQEVILRCVPISNHLYFYWYRQILGQKVEFLVSFYNNEISEKSEIFDDQFSVERPDGSNFTLKIRSTKLEDSAMYFCASSESGIRYNEQFFGPGTRLTVL.

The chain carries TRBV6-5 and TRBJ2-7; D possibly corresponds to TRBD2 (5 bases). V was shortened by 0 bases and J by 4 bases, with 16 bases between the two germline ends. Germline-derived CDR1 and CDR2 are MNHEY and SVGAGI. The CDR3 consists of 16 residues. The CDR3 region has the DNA TGTGCCAGCAGTTACTCGAGGGCAACGTTGGTATACGAGCAGTACTTC. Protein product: CASSYSRATLVYEQYF.

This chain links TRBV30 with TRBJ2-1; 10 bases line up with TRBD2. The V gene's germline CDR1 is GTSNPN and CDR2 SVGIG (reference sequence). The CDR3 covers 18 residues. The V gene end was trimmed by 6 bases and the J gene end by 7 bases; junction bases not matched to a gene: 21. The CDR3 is CACRHGLGLAGVGNEQFF. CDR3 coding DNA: TGTGCCTGCCGCCACGGTTTGGGGCTAGCGGGAGTCGGGAATGAGCAGTTCTTC.